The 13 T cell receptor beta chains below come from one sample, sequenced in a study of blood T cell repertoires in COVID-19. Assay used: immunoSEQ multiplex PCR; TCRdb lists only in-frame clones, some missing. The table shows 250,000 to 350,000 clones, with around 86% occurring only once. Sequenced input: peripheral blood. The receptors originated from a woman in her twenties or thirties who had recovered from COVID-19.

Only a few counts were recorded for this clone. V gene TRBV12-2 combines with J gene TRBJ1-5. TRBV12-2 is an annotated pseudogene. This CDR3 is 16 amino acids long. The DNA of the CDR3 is TGTGCAAGTCGCCCGGGGGGCCGTCGGGGCAATCAGCCCCAGCATTTT. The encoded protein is CASRPGGRRGNQPQHF.

The CDR3 region has the DNA TGCGCCAGCAGCGAAGAAGCGGGAGTCCATGAGACCCAGTACTTC. Residues: CASSEEAGVHETQYF. This chain links TRBV5-1 with TRBJ2-5, with TRBD2 matching over 8 bases. CDR1 is SGHRS and CDR2 is YFSETQ in the germline V gene. With V trimmed by 4 bases and J by 5 bases, 10 bases remained unmatched. The CDR3 has 15 amino acids.

The CDR3: CASSPGLAGVLLGANVLTF. CDR3 in DNA: TGTGCCAGCAGTCCAGGACTAGCGGGGGTCCTGCTGGGGGCCAACGTCCTGACTTTC. V and J are TRBV6-6 and TRBJ2-6; TRBD2 matches at 13 bases. Germline loops: CDR1 MNHNY, CDR2 SVGAGI (reference sequence). J gave up 4 bases and V 5 bases, and 11 bases lay outside the gene matches. The CDR3 contains 19 residues.

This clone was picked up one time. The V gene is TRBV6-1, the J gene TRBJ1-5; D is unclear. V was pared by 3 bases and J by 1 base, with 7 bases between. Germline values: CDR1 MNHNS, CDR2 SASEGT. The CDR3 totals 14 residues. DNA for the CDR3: TGTGCCAGCAGTGAGTCTTCGAGCAATCAGCCCCAGCATTTT. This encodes CASSESSSNQPQHF.

The CDR3 region has the DNA TGTGCCAGCAGTGGGGCCGGGACAGGGGTTGGGGAGCAGTTCTTC. Its translation: CASSGAGTGVGEQFF. This sequence joins TRBV28 and TRBJ2-1; 10 bases map to TRBD1. V was pared by 5 bases and J by 10 bases, with 11 bases of the junction left unmatched. CDR3 length: 15 residues. The germline V gene has CDR1 MDHEN and CDR2 SYDVKM. Full variable domain (remainder filled in from reference TRBV28 and TRBJ2-1): DVKVTQSSRYLVKRTGEKVFLECVQDMDHENMFWYRQDPGLGLRLIYFSYDVKMKEKGDIPEGYSVSREKKERFSLILESASTNQTSMYLCASSGAGTGVGEQFFGPGTRLTVL.

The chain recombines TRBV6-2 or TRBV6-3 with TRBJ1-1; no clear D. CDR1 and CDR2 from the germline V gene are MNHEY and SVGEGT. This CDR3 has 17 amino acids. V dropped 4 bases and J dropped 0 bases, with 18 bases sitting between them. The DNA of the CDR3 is TGTGCCAGCAGTTCGAGGGCCGCGCGGGCCATGAACACTGAAGCTTTCTTT. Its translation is CASSSRAARAMNTEAFF.

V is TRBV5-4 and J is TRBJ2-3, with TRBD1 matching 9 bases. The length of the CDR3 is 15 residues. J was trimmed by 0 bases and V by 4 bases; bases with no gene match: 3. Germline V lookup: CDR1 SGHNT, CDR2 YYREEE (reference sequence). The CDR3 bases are TGTGCCAGCAGCGCGGGACAGGGAAGCACAGATACGCAGTATTTT. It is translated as CASSAGQGSTDTQYF. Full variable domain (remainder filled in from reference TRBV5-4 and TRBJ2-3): ETGVTQSPTHLIKTRGQQVTLRCSSQSGHNTVSWYQQALGQGPQFIFQYYREEENGRGNFPPRFSGLQFPNYSSELNVNALELDDSALYLCASSAGQGSTDTQYFGPGTRLTVL.

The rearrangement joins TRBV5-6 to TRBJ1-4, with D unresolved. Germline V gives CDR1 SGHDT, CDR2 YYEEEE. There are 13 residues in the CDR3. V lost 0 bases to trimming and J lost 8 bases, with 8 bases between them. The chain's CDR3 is CASSLAGSEKLFF. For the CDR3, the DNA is TGTGCCAGCAGCTTGGCCGGGTCGGAAAAACTGTTTTTT.

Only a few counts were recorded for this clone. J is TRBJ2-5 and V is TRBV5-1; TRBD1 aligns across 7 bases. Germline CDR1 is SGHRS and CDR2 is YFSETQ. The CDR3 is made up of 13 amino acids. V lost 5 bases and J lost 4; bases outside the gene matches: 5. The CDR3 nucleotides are TGCGCCAGCAGGGGGGACAGCACAGAGACCCAGTACTTC. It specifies CASRGDSTETQYF.

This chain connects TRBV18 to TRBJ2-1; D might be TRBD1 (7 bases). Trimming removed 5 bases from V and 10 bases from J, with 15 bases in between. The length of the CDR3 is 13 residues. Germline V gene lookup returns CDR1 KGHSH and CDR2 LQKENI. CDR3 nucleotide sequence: TGTGCCAGCTCAGCGGGACAGACTATAGAGCAGTTCTTC. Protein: CASSAGQTIEQFF.

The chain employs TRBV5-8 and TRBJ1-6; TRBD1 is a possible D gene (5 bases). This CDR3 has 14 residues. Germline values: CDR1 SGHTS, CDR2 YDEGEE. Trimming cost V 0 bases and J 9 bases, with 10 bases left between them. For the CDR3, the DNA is TGTGCCAGCAGCTTGGGGGGGGATTTTTCACCCCTCCACTTT. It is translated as CASSLGGDFSPLHF.

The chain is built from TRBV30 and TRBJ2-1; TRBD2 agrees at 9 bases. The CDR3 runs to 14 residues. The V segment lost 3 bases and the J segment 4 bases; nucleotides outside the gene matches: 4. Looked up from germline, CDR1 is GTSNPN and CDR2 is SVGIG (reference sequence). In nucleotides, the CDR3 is TGTGCCTGGAGGGCTAGCGGGATATACAATGAGCAGTTCTTC. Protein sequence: CAWRASGIYNEQFF.

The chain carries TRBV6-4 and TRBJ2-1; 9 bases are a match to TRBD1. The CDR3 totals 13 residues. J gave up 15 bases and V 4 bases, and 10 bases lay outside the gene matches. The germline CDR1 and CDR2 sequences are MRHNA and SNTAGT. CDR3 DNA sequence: TGTGCCAGCAGTGCCGATCACAGGGGGCATTTGTTCTTC. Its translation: CASSADHRGHLFF.